What follows is one T cell receptor beta chain and its context. Germline CDR1 LGHDT, CDR2 YNNKEL (reference sequence). This CDR3 comprises 14 residues. The trim removed 1 base at V and 5 bases at J, leaving 5 bases unmatched. The entry originates in a study of blood T cell repertoires in COVID-19. Study-level information: Italy, Spain and the United States were the sources of the convalescent and acute COVID-19 samples. Sources were T cells, B-cell-depleted T cells, or PBMCs; the material itself was cDNA or gDNA.

Original handling: Using reference gene primer amplification, nucleated cell counts were estimated. Data came from immunoSEQ multiplex PCR; TCRdb stores just in-frame clones and leaves some out. V and J calls and clone size are as listed in that table; D and trimming were resolved from the DNA. There are about 130,000 clones in the sample; roughly four fifths occur only once, and 10% to 15% lies in the top ten. The chain employs TRBV3-1 (or the pseudogene TRBV3-2) and TRBJ2-7; 7 bases match TRBD2. The sequence was obtained from a man aged 60 to 75 with acute or convalescent COVID-19. Input material: peripheral blood. CDR3: CASSQASGTDEQYF. The CDR3, as DNA: TGTGCCAGCAGCCAAGCTAGCGGTACCGACGAGCAGTACTTC.